This TCR beta chain was captured in a study of blood T cell repertoires in COVID-19. Trimming cost V 7 bases and J 5 bases; bases outside gene matches: 17. CDR1 SEHNR and CDR2 FQNEAQ come from the germline V gene (reference sequence). The CDR3 sequence is 17 residues long. Measured with immunoSEQ multiplex PCR; TCRdb has only the in-frame clones, and not every one. This table has 210,000 or so clones, about four fifths appearing once. The chain couples TRBV7-9 to TRBJ1-2, with 9 bases identical to TRBD1. The sequence derives from a woman aged 50 to 60 who had been exposed to COVID-19. The specimen was PBMCs or T cells enriched from blood (not recorded which). CDR3 residues: CASTRIFQQGARYGYTF. CDR3 nucleotide sequence: TGTGCCAGCACAAGGATCTTCCAACAGGGGGCTCGTTATGGCTACACCTTC.